Listed below are T cell receptor beta chains from one sample, sequenced in a study of CD8+CD57+ T cells in acquired aplastic anemia. TCRdb redid the calling of the reads with MiXCR, one entry per CDR3 protein. This table holds some 120,000 distinct CDR3 sequences, around 46% found once. Sequencing input: sorted CD4+, CD8+, or CD8+CD57+ T cells (not recorded which) from PBMCs. The receptor set was obtained from a human donor in good health, serving as a control. Each CDR3 is given with its conserved first and last residue. The D gene is left open where the match is weak. Size is stated for part of the rows, as once, few or many counts, or as a class when the clone is expanded.

cdr3_aa: CASSDPISAPPPGRSYEQYF
cdr3_nt: TGTGCCAGCAGTGACCCGATCAGTGCCCCTCCTCCTGGAAGGTCCTACGAGCAGTACTTC
j_call: TRBJ2-7
d_call: .
v_call: TRBV6-4
clone_size: once

cdr3_aa: CASSPRAPYEQYF
cdr3_nt: TGTGCCAGCAGTCCCAGGGCCCCCTACGAGCAGTACTTC
j_call: TRBJ2-7
d_call: .
v_call: TRBV2
clone_size: .

cdr3_aa: CASSHRKGGTNEKLFF
cdr3_nt: TGTGCCAGCAGCCACCGAAAGGGTGGAACTAATGAAAAACTGTTTTTT
j_call: TRBJ1-4
d_call: .
v_call: TRBV11-1
clone_size: .

cdr3_aa: CASSSRETSGGNEQFF
cdr3_nt: TGTGCCAGCAGCTCCCGAGAGACTAGCGGGGGCAATGAGCAGTTCTTC
j_call: TRBJ2-1
d_call: TRBD2
v_call: TRBV7-9
clone_size: many

cdr3_aa: CSARDNSRGISRNEQFF
cdr3_nt: TGCAGTGCTAGAGACAACTCCCGAGGCATCTCGCGCAATGAGCAGTTCTTC
j_call: TRBJ2-1
d_call: .
v_call: TRBV20-1
clone_size: .

cdr3_aa: CAIDQHGQGVSEQYF
cdr3_nt: TGTGCCATCGATCAGCATGGGCAGGGGGTAAGCGAGCAGTACTTC
j_call: TRBJ2-7
d_call: TRBD1
v_call: TRBV10-3
clone_size: few

cdr3_aa: CASSSPLAEQYF
cdr3_nt: TGTGCCAGCTCTAGCCCTCTTGCCGAGCAGTACTTC
j_call: TRBJ2-7
d_call: .
v_call: TRBV27
clone_size: many

cdr3_aa: CATNRGTNTEAFF
cdr3_nt: TGCGCCACCAACCGGGGGACGAACACTGAAGCTTTCTTT
j_call: TRBJ1-1
d_call: .
v_call: TRBV10-1
clone_size: .

cdr3_aa: CASGLEEGGSVGYTF
cdr3_nt: TGTGCCAGCGGCCTAGAGGAAGGAGGATCGGTTGGCTACACCTTC
j_call: TRBJ1-2
d_call: .
v_call: TRBV4-2
clone_size: .

cdr3_aa: CASSFRRGF
cdr3_nt: TGTGCCAGCAGCTTTCGGCGGGGCTTC
j_call: TRBJ2-7
d_call: .
v_call: TRBV11-2
clone_size: .

cdr3_aa: CASAYGQGEGEAQYF
cdr3_nt: TGTGCCAGCGCCTACGGACAGGGGGAGGGGGAGGCCCAGTACTTC
j_call: TRBJ2-5
d_call: TRBD1
v_call: TRBV11-3
clone_size: .

cdr3_aa: CSASRQTGSYNSPLHF
cdr3_nt: TGCAGTGCTAGCCGACAGACAGGGAGCTATAATTCACCCCTCCACTTT
j_call: TRBJ1-6
d_call: TRBD1
v_call: TRBV20-1
clone_size: many

cdr3_aa: CASSQESVVQGWAEAFF
cdr3_nt: TGCGCCAGCAGCCAAGAATCTGTCGTCCAGGGGTGGGCTGAAGCTTTCTTT
j_call: TRBJ1-1
d_call: .
v_call: TRBV4-1
clone_size: few

cdr3_aa: CSVEGQGRGYTF
cdr3_nt: TGCAGCGTTGAGGGCCAGGGGCGTGGCTACACCTTC
j_call: TRBJ1-2
d_call: .
v_call: TRBV29-1
clone_size: medium-sized